These 10 T cell receptor beta chains were all obtained from the same sample, sequenced in a study of T cell responses to AZD1222 COVID-19 vaccine. Clones were read by immunoSEQ multiplex PCR, and TCRdb kept only the in-frame ones, dropping some. The data hold about 120,000 clones, with 90% observed a single time. This sample comprised peripheral blood, obtained on day 0 of AZD1222 vaccination. Receptors originate from an adult in good health.

J is TRBJ1-1 and V is TRBV11-3; TRBD1 is a possible D gene (6 bases). V was shortened by 5 bases and J by 1 base, with 11 bases between the two germline ends. The CDR3 is 14 residues long. Germline assignment: CDR1 SGHNT and CDR2 YENEEA. CDR3 sequence (DNA): TGTGCCAGCAGCCGGGGGGGGCCGAACACTGAAGCTTTCTTT. The encoded protein is CASSRGGPNTEAFF. Drawing the rest from reference TRBV11-3 and TRBJ1-1, the complete variable domain is EAGVVQSPRYKIIEKKQPVAFWCNPISGHNTLYWYLQNLGQGPELLIRYENEEAVDDSQLPKDRFSAERLKGVDSTLKIQPAELGDSAVYLCASSRGGPNTEAFFGQGTRLTVV.

The chain has TRBV5-1 and TRBJ1-1; no clear D gene. The CDR3 covers 13 residues. V was shortened by 2 bases and J by 4 bases, with 9 bases between the two germline ends. CDR1 SGHRS and CDR2 YFSETQ come from the germline V gene. This CDR3 is CASSFGSSTEAFF. The CDR3 DNA follows: TGCGCCAGCAGCTTCGGTTCGAGCACTGAAGCTTTCTTT.

The chain links TRBV11-1 to TRBJ2-7, with D unclear. Germline values: CDR1 SGHAT, CDR2 FQDESV (reference sequence). This CDR3 has 14 residues. The V gene lost 3 bases and the J gene lost 3 bases, with 12 bases spanning the gap. CDR3 DNA sequence: TGTGCCAGCAGCTTGGACGTCACTTTCTACGAGCAGTACTTC. This codes for CASSLDVTFYEQYF.

The rearrangement links TRBV13 to TRBJ2-3; no firm D call. Trimming pared 0 bases from V and 6 bases from J, leaving 7 bases between. This CDR3 contains 13 residues. Germline lookup yields CDR1 PRHDT and CDR2 FYEKMQ (reference sequence). The CDR3: CASSLGLPDTQYF. DNA of the CDR3: TGTGCCAGCAGCTTAGGCCTCCCCGATACGCAGTATTTT.

This sequence joins TRBV4-2 and TRBJ1-2; D is uncertain. Germline V lookup: CDR1 LGHNA, CDR2 YNFKEQ. The CDR3 contains 13 residues. Between the trimmed V and J ends, which lost 3 bases and 4 bases, there was a span of 9 bases. The DNA for the CDR3 is TGTGCCAGCAGCCACCAGACCGGCTATGGCTACACCTTC. As protein: CASSHQTGYGYTF.

This chain uses TRBV10-1 with TRBJ1-5; D gene ambiguous. Looked up from germline, CDR1 is WNHNN and CDR2 is SYGVQD (reference sequence). This CDR3 is built from 15 residues. Trimming removed 4 bases from V and 1 base from J, with 11 bases in between. The CDR3, as DNA: TGCGCCAGCAGTGTAAAGGAGCGGAGCAATCAGCCCCAGCATTTT. Its protein is CASSVKERSNQPQHF.

This clone was recorded once. The rearrangement links TRBV19 to TRBJ1-4; a weak D match, TRBD1 (5 bases). The V gene's germline CDR1 is LNHDA and CDR2 SQIVND (reference sequence). This CDR3 has 15 amino acids. Trimming shortened V by 5 bases and J by 7 bases, and 17 bases separated the two germline ends. This CDR3 reads CASSGQTARVEKLFF. CDR3 bases: TGTGCCAGTAGTGGTCAGACAGCGAGGGTTGAAAAACTGTTTTTT.

This chain joins TRBV6-4 and TRBJ1-2; D is possibly TRBD1 (6 bases). The V and J ends lost 5 bases and 5 bases respectively, with 18 bases between them. CDR3 length: 15 amino acids. Germline V gene sequence: CDR1 MRHNA, CDR2 SNTAGT. The CDR3 DNA sequence: TGTGCCAGCAGTTCGGAGGCGGGGGGCCCATATGGCTACACCTTC. Amino acid sequence: CASSSEAGGPYGYTF.

CDR3 in amino acids: CASSPGGTGVPGTGELFF. CDR3 sequence (DNA): TGTGCCAGCAGCCCGGGGGGGACAGGGGTCCCCGGCACCGGGGAGCTGTTTTTT. The chain carries TRBV11-2 and TRBJ2-2; 10 bases are shared with TRBD1. This CDR3 contains 18 residues. V trimming: 5 bases; J trimming: 4 bases; junction bases outside the gene matches: 13. Germline CDR1 SGHAT, CDR2 FQNNGV.

This chain uses TRBV27 with TRBJ1-1; D gene ambiguous. The ends were cut back, 4 bases at V and 1 base at J, with 13 bases in the middle. CDR1 and CDR2 from the germline V gene are MNHEY and SMNVEV (reference sequence). There are 15 residues in the CDR3. The CDR3 DNA is TGTGCCAGCAGTTCCGGACTGCTACGGAACACTGAAGCTTTCTTT. Its translation is CASSSGLLRNTEAFF.